Below, 22 T cell receptor beta chains from the same sample are listed, as sequenced in a study of response to subunit inactivated influenza vaccine. TCRdb re-called the RT-PCR reads through MiXCR, storing one row per CDR3 protein. The sample lists more than 600,000 distinct CDR3 sequences, about 18% occurring once. The sample consisted of PBMCs from blood, taken 4 to 6 days after vaccination. These TCRs come from a man over 45 who received an inactivated influenza vaccine.

J is TRBJ2-3 and V is TRBV12-3 or TRBV12-4, with D perhaps matching TRBD1 (6 bases). This CDR3 region has 15 residues. V dropped 3 bases and J dropped 2 bases, with 12 bases sitting between them. This CDR3 reads CASSFTGSPTDTQYF. The DNA for the CDR3 is TGTGCCAGCAGTTTTACAGGGTCCCCCACAGATACGCAGTATTTT.

The V gene is TRBV2, the J gene TRBJ2-1; maybe TRBD2 (5 bases). This CDR3 contains 15 residues. From germline, CDR1 is SNHLY and CDR2 FYNNEI. The V end was cut by 3 bases, the J end by 8 bases, with 17 bases between. CDR3 sequence reads: CASSDPSREKYEQFF. The CDR3 DNA is TGTGCCAGCAGTGACCCCTCGAGGGAGAAGTATGAGCAGTTCTTC.

This clonotype was counted ten times or more. This chain joins TRBV6-1 and TRBJ2-4, with TRBD1 matching 7 bases. The CDR3 covers 15 residues. Unmatched junction bases numbered 12, after V lost 7 bases and J lost 6 bases. Germline V gene lookup returns CDR1 MNHNS and CDR2 SASEGT. The CDR3 loop reads CASTPGQLSSNIQYF. The CDR3 region has the DNA TGTGCCAGCACCCCGGGACAGCTTTCTTCAAACATTCAGTACTTC.

The chain joins TRBV7-9 to TRBJ1-2; D perhaps matches TRBD1 (5 bases). The V and J ends lost 5 bases and 5 bases respectively, with 15 bases between them. The CDR3 sequence is 14 residues long. Germline assignment: CDR1 SEHNR and CDR2 FQNEAQ (reference sequence). CDR3 nucleotide sequence: TGTGCCAGCAGCCCATCTGGGGCAGCATATGGCTACACCTTC. It encodes CASSPSGAAYGYTF.

This rearrangement joins TRBV4-1 to TRBJ2-7; D is uncertain. The V and J ends lost 0 bases and 4 bases respectively, with 10 bases between them. Germline V CDR1 and CDR2: MGHRA, YSYEKL. The CDR3 is 14 residues long. DNA for the CDR3: TGCGCCAGCAGCCAAGATGCGGAAGGGTACGAGCAGTACTTC. This codes for CASSQDAEGYEQYF.

The chain employs TRBV4-2 and TRBJ2-1, with D unresolved. The CDR3 has 12 amino acids. Trimming removed 5 bases from V and 15 bases from J, with 17 bases in between. The V gene's germline CDR1 is LGHNA and CDR2 YNFKEQ. The DNA of the CDR3 is TGTGCCAGCAGCTCCGGTACGACTGGGCGGTTCTTC. Its protein is CASSSGTTGRFF.

This chain joins TRBV29-1 and TRBJ2-3; 8 bases fit TRBD1. Germline assignment: CDR1 SQVTM and CDR2 ANQGSEA. The CDR3 totals 13 residues. V was pared by 7 bases and J by 2 bases, with 5 bases of the junction left unmatched. CDR3: CSGVTGVTDTQYF. In nucleotides, the CDR3 is TGCAGCGGTGTGACAGGGGTCACAGATACGCAGTATTTT.

This clonotype was seen more than once but under ten times. J is TRBJ1-3 and V is TRBV7-2, with TRBD1 matching over 9 bases. This CDR3 has 14 amino acids. With V trimmed by 5 bases and J by 5 bases, 4 bases remained unmatched. Germline CDR1 and CDR2: SGHTA and FQGNSA. The CDR3 nucleotides are TGTGCCAGCAGCCACGGACAGGGGAGAAACACCATATATTTT. This translates into CASSHGQGRNTIYF.

In its sample, this clonotype was seen a few times. J is TRBJ2-1 and V is TRBV10-3; 7 nucleotides agree with TRBD1. Unmatched junction bases numbered 15, after V lost 6 bases and J lost 10 bases. CDR1 and CDR2 from the germline V gene are ENHRY and SYGVKD. The CDR3 length is 15 residues. The CDR3 DNA follows: TGTGCCATCAGCTCCGACAGGGTAATTTTGCGGGAGCAGTTCTTC. Its protein product is CAISSDRVILREQFF.

Worth noting for this clonotype: A much larger clone differs from this one at a single base, so this may be a read error. The chain recombines TRBV6-2 or TRBV6-3 with TRBJ1-1; 7 bases map to TRBD1. This CDR3 has 13 residues. Germline V lookup: CDR1 MNHEY, CDR2 SVGEGT. CDR3 DNA: TGTACCAGCAGTTACCGACCGACAGGGTTGGCTTTCTTT. This sequence encodes CTSSYRPTGLAFF.

This clonotype occurred a few times. This chain uses TRBV12-3 or TRBV12-4 with TRBJ2-1, with 15 bases aligning to TRBD2. Trimming removed 5 bases from V and 8 bases from J; junction bases left unmatched: 4. CDR3 length: 15 residues. CDR3 region: CASSRTSGRVDEQFF. The CDR3 bases are TGTGCCAGCAGTCGGACTAGCGGGAGGGTGGATGAGCAGTTCTTC.

This clonotype was seen repeatedly, ten times or more. The chain joins TRBV5-1 to TRBJ2-7, with D possibly being TRBD1 or TRBD2 (5 bases each). Trimming stripped 3 bases from V and 2 bases from J, with 15 bases between. The CDR3 spans 15 residues. The germline gives CDR1 SGHRS, CDR2 YFSETQ. CDR3 in DNA: TGCGCCAGCAGCTCATCCGGGACGTTAACCTACGAGCAGTACTTC. Its translation: CASSSSGTLTYEQYF.

This clonotype was detected ten times or more. The V call is TRBV29-1, the J call TRBJ2-2; D possibly corresponds to TRBD1 (5 bases). The CDR3 is made up of 14 amino acids. CDR1 SQVTM and CDR2 ANQGSEA come from the germline V gene. Trimming removed 5 bases from V and 2 bases from J, with 12 bases in between. CDR3 residues: CSVRTNTNTGELFF. The CDR3 nucleotides read TGCAGCGTTAGGACAAACACAAACACCGGGGAGCTGTTTTTT.

The gene calls are TRBV28 and TRBJ2-7; 8 nucleotides align to TRBD1. CDR1 is MDHEN and CDR2 is SYDVKM in the germline V gene. Trimming removed 5 bases from V and 5 bases from J; junction bases left unmatched: 8. The CDR3 spans 14 residues. The CDR3 protein is CASSENRGINEQYF. As DNA, the CDR3 is TGTGCCAGCAGTGAAAACAGGGGGATCAACGAGCAGTACTTC. The complete variable domain, with remaining parts taken from reference TRBV28 and TRBJ2-7, reads DVKVTQSSRYLVKRTGEKVFLECVQDMDHENMFWYRQDPGLGLRLIYFSYDVKMKEKGDIPEGYSVSREKKERFSLILESASTNQTSMYLCASSENRGINEQYFGPGTRLTVT.

This clonotype was picked up many times. The chain uses TRBV29-1 and TRBJ2-2, with 7 bases aligning to TRBD1. The germline gives CDR1 SQVTM, CDR2 ANQGSEA. There are 12 residues in the CDR3. V dropped 6 bases and J dropped 5; count of bases not matched to a gene: 3. CDR3 region: CSVTGLTGELFF. The CDR3, as DNA: TGCAGCGTGACAGGGTTGACCGGGGAGCTGTTTTTT.

This clonotype was detected only a few times. V gene TRBV20-1 combines with J gene TRBJ2-3; D call uncertain. The V end lost 3 bases, the J end lost 6 bases, and 16 bases lay between the germline ends. Germline-derived CDR1 and CDR2 are DFQATT and SNEGSKA (reference sequence). The CDR3 length is 14 residues. Here the CDR3 DNA reads TGCAGTGCTAGGAGGCAGGAGAACGTGGATACGCAGTATTTT. This translates into CSARRQENVDTQYF.

The V call is TRBV7-8, the J call TRBJ2-7; 7 bases agree with TRBD2. Germline CDR1 is SGHVS and CDR2 is FQNEAQ. J gave up 0 bases and V 2 bases, and 7 bases lay outside the gene matches. The CDR3 has 16 residues. DNA of the CDR3: TGTGCCAGCAGCTTACAGGTAGCGGGTCCCTCCTACGAGCAGTACTTC. Its protein product is CASSLQVAGPSYEQYF.

There are a few counts of this clonotype. This sequence joins TRBV6-5 and TRBJ2-5; either TRBD1 or TRBD2 may fit D (5 bases each). The germline V gene has CDR1 MNHEY and CDR2 SVGAGI. The V end was cut by 4 bases, the J end by 2 bases, with 14 bases between. CDR3 length: 15 amino acids. The CDR3 region has the DNA TGTGCCAGCAGTTCCACGGGGCGGATTCAAGAGACCCAGTACTTC. It specifies CASSSTGRIQETQYF.

The chain employs TRBV20-1 and TRBJ2-1; 7 bases align to TRBD2. Looked up from germline, CDR1 is DFQATT and CDR2 is SNEGSKA (reference sequence). The CDR3 covers 16 residues. J gave up 15 bases and V 6 bases, and 26 bases lay outside the gene matches. The CDR3 bases are TGCAGTGCCACCCGGCGACTAGCAACAGACTACCAACCGAGGTTCTTC. It specifies CSATRRLATDYQPRFF.

The chain uses TRBV7-2 and TRBJ1-6, with 8 bases that match TRBD1. J gave up 14 bases and V 2 bases, and 17 bases lay outside the gene matches. The germline CDR1 and CDR2 sequences are SGHTA and FQGNSA. The CDR3 has 17 residues. The DNA of the CDR3 is TGTGCCAGCAGCTTAACCGGGACAGGAAGTTTTTTTTCGTCCCTCCACTTT. Protein: CASSLTGTGSFFSSLHF. Using reference TRBV7-2 and TRBJ1-6 for the parts outside the CDR3, the full variable domain is GAGVSQSPSNKVTEKGKDVELRCDPISGHTALYWYRQSLGQGLEFLIYFQGNSAPDKSGLPSDRFSAERTGGSVSTLTIQRTQQEDSAVYLCASSLTGTGSFFSSLHFGNGTRLTVT.

This clonotype was detected only a few times. This chain joins TRBV10-3 and TRBJ2-4; 8 bases align to TRBD2. The CDR3 is made up of 16 amino acids. Germline V gene sequence: CDR1 ENHRY, CDR2 SYGVKD. V shed 0 bases, J shed 7 bases, and the junction held 8 bases outside the gene matches. The CDR3 region has the DNA TGTGCCATCAGTGAGTCCTCCGGGACTAGGATGAACATTCAGTACTTC. Its protein is CAISESSGTRMNIQYF.

This clonotype was detected ten times or more. V usage is TRBV12-3 or TRBV12-4 and J usage is TRBJ2-3; possibly TRBD1 for D (5 bases). CDR3 length equals 14 residues. Deletions cut 2 bases from V and 2 bases from J, with 8 bases between. In DNA form, the CDR3 reads TGTGCCAGCAGTTTAACAGGCCTCACAGATACGCAGTATTTT. Translating gives CASSLTGLTDTQYF.